This T cell receptor (beta chain) is drawn from a study of shared clonotypes between healthy human individuals. The germline V gene has CDR1 SGHDT and CDR2 YYEEEE. V lost 4 bases to trimming and J lost 0 bases, with 14 bases between them. The CDR3 totals 16 residues. TCRdb's table, derived via immunoSEQ multiplex PCR, lists solely in-frame clones and lacks some. The table lists a few million clones, almost 96% of them singletons, with roughly 0.13% in the top ten. Note on this clone: Other DNA sequences in this sample translate to the same CDR3.

The V gene is TRBV5-6, the J gene TRBJ2-4; perhaps D is TRBD1 or TRBD2 (7 bases each). Sequencing was carried out using naive CD4+ T cells sorted from blood. Subset described: CD45RA+ positively selected. The sequence came from a man between 18 and 35 years old in good health. CDR3 coding DNA: TGTGCCAGCAGCCCAGGGGGGGCACTAGCCAAAAACATTCAGTACTTC. Its translation: CASSPGGALAKNIQYF.